This T cell receptor (beta chain) was identified during a study of T cell changes during pregnancy in multiple sclerosis. The repertoire was sequenced with immunoSEQ multiplex PCR; TCRdb's copy has only in-frame clones and lacks some. The table has some 130,000 clones, about 96% seen once. Trimming pared 0 bases from V and 2 bases from J, leaving 14 bases between. CDR3 length: 18 residues. Looked up from germline, CDR1 is LGHNA and CDR2 is YSLEER. The chain carries TRBV4-3 and TRBJ2-6; D is possibly TRBD2 (5 bases). The TCR originated in a female donor with multiple sclerosis, enrolled in a pregnancy study. Sequenced material: peripheral blood, taken after pregnancy. The CDR3 DNA sequence: TGCGCCAGCAGCCAAGATTTGGTGGGAGCAGCTGGGGCCAACGTCCTGACTTTC. It encodes CASSQDLVGAAGANVLTF.